Below, 28 T cell receptor beta chains from the same sample are listed, as sequenced in a study of early T cells in non-severe SARS-CoV-2 infection (TCRdb year 2021). The library was obtained by 5' RACE. The listed sequencing device is NextSeq 500. The public reads were reprocessed in TCRdb via fastp at Q25 and MiXCR, keeping in-frame beta chains. One record per CDR3 amino acid sequence lists the most common genes and DNA. The sample includes nearly 60,000 distinct CDR3 sequences, with roughly 13% observed a single time. Of the sample, approximately 9.8% falls within the top ten clones. Material: whole blood. The origin of the receptors is an adult who was a healthcare worker with PCR-confirmed SARS-CoV-2 infection or an uninfected control (not recorded which).

In its sample, this clonotype was seen many times. The V call is TRBV20-1, the J call TRBJ1-3, with TRBD1 as a possible D gene (6 bases). The V end lost 5 bases, the J end lost 0 bases, and 8 bases lay between the germline ends. Germline lookup yields CDR1 DFQATT and CDR2 SNEGSKA (reference sequence). The CDR3 contains 13 residues. The CDR3 sequence: CSAVDSSGNTIYF. In nucleotides, the CDR3 is TGCAGTGCTGTGGACAGCTCTGGAAACACCATATATTTT.

This clonotype was recorded at least ten times. The chain employs TRBV9 and TRBJ2-7, with D perhaps assigned TRBD1 or TRBD2 (6 bases each). V lost 4 bases to trimming and J lost 5 bases, with 16 bases between them. Germline CDR1 reads SGDLS; CDR2 reads YYNGEE. The CDR3 totals 14 residues. The DNA of the CDR3 is TGTGCCAGCAGCCCGGGGGCCCCGACGAACGAGCAGTACTTC. This translates into CASSPGAPTNEQYF. The full variable domain, in which reference TRBV9 and TRBJ2-7 provide the parts outside the CDR3, is DSGVTQTPKHLITATGQRVTLRCSPRSGDLSVYWYQQSLDQGLQFLIQYYNGEERAKGNILERFSAQQFPDLHSELNLSSLELGDSALYFCASSPGAPTNEQYFGPGTRLTVT.

On this clonotype itself: It may be a read error: a sequence one base away is much more abundant. DNA of the CDR3: TGTGTCAGTAGTATCACGGGATCGTGGAACACTGAAGCTTTCTTT. It encodes CVSSITGSWNTEAFF. The chain is built from TRBV19 and TRBJ1-1; D not resolved. The CDR3 sequence is 15 residues long. Germline V gives CDR1 LNHDA, CDR2 SQIVND (reference sequence).

This clonotype was seen at least ten times. This chain joins TRBV6-2 or TRBV6-3 and TRBJ2-3; 9 bases line up with TRBD1. V was clipped by 5 bases and J by 2 bases; unmatched bases: 11. Germline V gives CDR1 MNHEY, CDR2 SVGEGT. This CDR3 is built from 17 residues. The CDR3 loop is CASSGILGTGPTDTQYF. Here the CDR3 DNA reads TGTGCCAGCAGTGGTATCCTCGGGACAGGGCCCACAGATACGCAGTATTTT.

This clonotype was seen a handful of times. The chain joins TRBV19 to TRBJ2-7; D is unresolved. Trimming shortened V by 5 bases and J by 2 bases, and 13 bases separated the two germline ends. The V gene's germline CDR1 is LNHDA and CDR2 SQIVND (reference sequence). The CDR3 totals 14 residues. CDR3 nucleotide sequence: TGTGCCAGTAGTGTCGACAAGGGTGCCTACGAGCAGTACTTC. It translates to CASSVDKGAYEQYF.

The CDR3 reads CSVRQDGTGIIEKLFF. The CDR3 DNA reads TGCAGCGTTCGCCAGGATGGGACAGGGATAATCGAAAAACTGTTTTTT. V and J are TRBV29-1 and TRBJ1-4; 9 bases fit TRBD1. The germline gives CDR1 SQVTM, CDR2 ANQGSEA. CDR3 size: 16 residues. The V and J ends lost 5 bases and 8 bases, in that order; junction bases with no gene match: 15.

This clonotype was detected ten times or more. In DNA, the CDR3 is TGTGCCAGCGGAGGGACTAGCGGGGTAAATACGCAGTATTTT. Its protein product is CASGGTSGVNTQYF. J is TRBJ2-3 and V is TRBV2, with 13 positions matching TRBD2. The CDR3 is 14 amino acids. Germline V gene data show CDR1 as SNHLY and CDR2 as FYNNEI. After removal of 8 bases from V and 7 bases from J, the junction contained 6 bases not matched to a gene.

This clonotype showed up many times. The CDR3 loop is CASSSTTGGGYGYTF. CDR3 DNA sequence: TGTGCCAGCAGCTCCACGACAGGGGGCGGCTATGGCTACACCTTC. This chain joins TRBV7-8 and TRBJ1-2; TRBD1 agrees at 10 bases. The CDR3 has 15 residues. Germline trimming cut 4 bases from V and 4 bases from J; bases unmatched to any gene: 6. Germline CDR1 SGHVS, CDR2 FQNEAQ. Full variable domain (outside the CDR3, taken from reference TRBV7-8 and TRBJ1-2): GAGVSQSPRYKVAKRGQDVALRCDPISGHVSLFWYQQALGQGPEFLTYFQNEAQLDKSGLPSDRFFAERPEGSVSTLKIQRTQQEDSAVYLCASSSTTGGGYGYTFGSGTRLTVV.

The V gene is TRBV18, the J gene TRBJ1-5; weak D call: TRBD1 (6 bases). Per the germline V gene, CDR1 is KGHSH and CDR2 is LQKENI. V was cut by 0 bases and J by 5 bases, with 14 bases left in between. The CDR3 runs to 16 residues. CDR3 region: CASSPPVTGRYQPQHF. CDR3 nucleotides: TGTGCCAGCTCACCACCGGTAACAGGGCGATATCAGCCCCAGCATTTT.

In this sample, this clonotype turned up a few times. This chain uses TRBV5-1 with TRBJ1-1, with D perhaps matching TRBD1 (6 bases). Trimming pared 4 bases from V and 0 bases from J, leaving 16 bases between. Germline V lookup: CDR1 SGHRS, CDR2 YFSETQ. The CDR3 has 16 amino acids. Here the CDR3 reads CASSPEGGGLNTEAFF. CDR3 in DNA: TGCGCCAGCAGCCCCGAAGGTGGGGGGCTGAACACTGAAGCTTTCTTT. The whole variable domain, remainder taken from reference TRBV5-1 and TRBJ1-1, is KAGVTQTPRYLIKTRGQQVTLSCSPISGHRSVSWYQQTPGQGLQFLFEYFSETQRNKGNFPGRFSGRQFSNSRSEMNVSTLELGDSALYLCASSPEGGGLNTEAFFGQGTRLTVV.

This clonotype appeared a single time. This may arise from a read error, as a much more abundant clone is one base away. This rearrangement joins TRBV19 to TRBJ2-7; 7 bases align to TRBD2. The length of the CDR3 is 14 residues. CDR1 and CDR2 from the germline V gene are LNHDA and SQIVND (reference sequence). CDR3 in DNA: TGTGCCAGTAGTATCGCGGGGGAGCGCTACGGGCAGTACTTC. Its protein product is CASSIAGERYGQYF.

This clonotype came up many times. The chain carries TRBV6-5 and TRBJ2-1, with TRBD2 identical over 15 bases. Germline CDR1 is MNHEY and CDR2 is SVGAGI. Germline trimming cut 6 bases from V and 6 bases from J; bases unmatched to any gene: 3. There are 15 residues in the CDR3. CDR3 DNA sequence: TGTGCCAGCAGCCGGGGACTAGCGGGGGGCAATGAGCAGTTCTTC. Translated, it gives CASSRGLAGGNEQFF.

The genes are TRBV5-5 and TRBJ2-7, with D perhaps TRBD1 or TRBD2 (5 bases each). The CDR3 length is 14 residues. Per germline, CDR1 SGHKS and CDR2 YYEKEE (reference sequence). The V and J ends lost 1 base and 4 bases respectively, with 12 bases between them. CDR3 DNA: TGTGCCAGCAGCTTGTATGGCGAGGGGTACGAGCAGTACTTC. Residues: CASSLYGEGYEQYF.

The chain joins TRBV7-3 to TRBJ2-7; D call uncertain. The germline CDR1 and CDR2 sequences are SGHTA and FQGTGA. The CDR3 consists of 13 residues. Trimming cost V 4 bases and J 0 bases, with 7 bases left between them. CDR3 in DNA: TGTGCCAGCAGCTCCCGCAGCTCCTACGAGCAGTACTTC. This codes for CASSSRSSYEQYF. Using reference TRBV7-3 and TRBJ2-7 for the parts outside the CDR3, the full variable domain is GAGVSQTPSNKVTEKGKYVELRCDPISGHTALYWYRQSLGQGPEFLIYFQGTGAADDSGLPNDRFFAVRPEGSVSTLKIQRTERGDSAVYLCASSSRSSYEQYFGPGTRLTVT.

This clonotype was detected only a few times. The J gene is TRBJ1-5, the V gene TRBV12-3 or TRBV12-4; TRBD1 matches 10 bases. The CDR3 contains 15 residues. The junction had 2 bases not matched to a gene; V was cut back by 1 base and J by 5 bases. CDR3 bases: TGTGCCAGCAGTTTAGATGGACAGGGGGATCAGCCCCAGCATTTT. Translating gives CASSLDGQGDQPQHF.

This clonotype showed up many times. The rearrangement links TRBV5-1 to TRBJ1-1; D is perhaps TRBD1 (6 bases). CDR1 and CDR2 from the germline V gene are SGHRS and YFSETQ. The length of the CDR3 is 14 residues. V was cut by 1 base and J by 4 bases, with 11 bases left in between. CDR3 sequence: CASSLRRGATEAFF. CDR3 DNA sequence: TGCGCCAGCAGCTTGAGGAGGGGGGCCACTGAAGCTTTCTTT.

The chain has TRBV10-3 and TRBJ2-7; no clear D gene. The length of the CDR3 is 12 residues. The germline V and J ends were trimmed by 1 base and 6 bases, with 7 bases remaining between them. CDR1 and CDR2 (germline): ENHRY, SYGVKD. The CDR3 loop reads CAISEYQVEQYF. As DNA, the CDR3 is TGTGCCATCAGTGAGTACCAGGTCGAGCAGTACTTC.

Ten or more counts support this clonotype. V is TRBV2 and J is TRBJ2-5; D is undetermined. The CDR3 loop spans 11 amino acids. V gave up 7 bases and J gave up 5 bases, with 8 bases separating them. Germline-derived CDR1 and CDR2 are SNHLY and FYNNEI. The CDR3 region has the DNA TGTGCCAGCAACTTTGCTGAGACCCAGTACTTC. Its translation: CASNFAETQYF.

The V call is TRBV18, the J call TRBJ1-4, with 9 bases that match TRBD1. This CDR3 region has 15 residues. Germline values: CDR1 KGHSH, CDR2 LQKENI. The ends lost 3 bases at V and 6 bases at J; junction bases unmatched: 5. CDR3 sequence reads: CASSPGRTGDEKLFF. CDR3 sequence (DNA): TGTGCCAGCTCACCGGGGCGGACAGGGGATGAAAAACTGTTTTTT.

In its sample, this clonotype was seen many times. This chain links TRBV29-1 with TRBJ2-7, with D possibly TRBD1 on 5 matching bases. CDR1 SQVTM and CDR2 ANQGSEA come from the germline V gene. Trimming left V 4 bases short and J 0 bases short, with 7 bases between. The CDR3 contains 12 residues. The DNA of the CDR3 is TGCAGCGTTGCAGACAGCTCCTACGAGCAGTACTTC. Its protein is CSVADSSYEQYF.

This clonotype was observed a few times. This rearrangement joins TRBV11-2 to TRBJ2-1; D call uncertain. Deletions cut 5 bases from V and 4 bases from J, with 12 bases between. This CDR3 comprises 14 residues. Germline CDR1 SGHAT, CDR2 FQNNGV. Written as DNA, the CDR3 is TGTGCCAGCAGCCGTAGCCAGGAGTACAATGAGCAGTTCTTC. Its translation is CASSRSQEYNEQFF.

This clonotype was counted at least ten times. DNA for the CDR3: TGTGCCAGCGACCGGACAGGGAACTATGGCTACACCTTC. Translation: CASDRTGNYGYTF. The chain is built from TRBV12-3 or TRBV12-4 and TRBJ1-2; 8 bases agree with TRBD1. Losses at the gene ends were 8 bases for V and 2 bases for J; bases not matched to a gene: 4. The CDR3 contains 13 residues.

The V and J genes are TRBV6-2 or TRBV6-3 and TRBJ1-2; the D is unclear. Trimming took 6 bases from V and 3 from J, leaving 5 bases between them. This CDR3 has 11 amino acids. Germline V lookup: CDR1 MNHEY, CDR2 SVGEGT. DNA for the CDR3: TGTGCCAGCAGCCTCTACTATGGCTACACCTTC. This gives the protein CASSLYYGYTF.

As DNA, the CDR3 is TGCGCCAGCAGCCAAGATTGGCAGGGGACTAGTAATGAGCAGTTCTTC. This sequence encodes CASSQDWQGTSNEQFF. The rearrangement joins TRBV4-3 to TRBJ2-1; 8 nucleotides line up with TRBD2. CDR3 length: 16 amino acids. CDR1 and CDR2 from the germline V gene are LGHNA and YSLEER. The V and J ends lost 0 bases and 7 bases, in that order; junction bases with no gene match: 8.

Comment on this clonotype: This may be a read error, as it is one base from a much larger clone. The J gene is TRBJ1-2, the V gene TRBV7-9; 8 nucleotides line up with TRBD1. The CDR3 spans 17 residues. The germline gives CDR1 SEHNR, CDR2 FQNEAQ (reference sequence). CDR3 in amino acids: CTSSLRVPGQDRYGYTF. CDR3 in DNA: TGTACCAGCAGCTTGCGTGTCCCGGGACAGGACCGCTATGGCTACACCTTC.

The rearrangement uses TRBV24-1 and TRBJ2-1; D might be TRBD2 (6 bases). Germline assignment: CDR1 KGHDR and CDR2 SFDVKD. The CDR3 consists of 16 residues. Between the trimmed V and J ends, which lost 3 bases and 2 bases, there was a span of 13 bases. CDR3 nucleotide sequence: TGTGCCACCAGTGATACCTTCGGGAGTACCTACAATGAGCAGTTCTTC. This translates into CATSDTFGSTYNEQFF.

The chain links TRBV14 to TRBJ2-7; D is uncertain. The germline gives CDR1 SGHDN, CDR2 FVKESK. Between the trimmed V and J ends, which lost 2 bases and 3 bases, there was a span of 8 bases. The CDR3 spans 13 residues. The CDR3: CASSQTPRYEQYF. The CDR3 nucleotides read TGTGCCAGCAGCCAAACTCCCCGCTACGAGCAGTACTTC. Variable domain in full (rest from reference TRBV14 and TRBJ2-7): EAGVTQFPSHSVIEKGQTVTLRCDPISGHDNLYWYRRVMGKEIKFLLHFVKESKQDESGMPNNRFLAERTGGTYSTLKVQPAELEDSGVYFCASSQTPRYEQYFGPGTRLTVT.

The J gene is TRBJ2-7, the V gene TRBV3-1; D perhaps matches TRBD2 (6 bases). The CDR3 has 15 residues. V lost 1 base, J lost 2 bases, and 12 bases lay in between. Per the germline V gene, CDR1 is LGHDT and CDR2 is YNNKEL (reference sequence). CDR3 sequence reads: CASSQVRGGAYEQYF. The CDR3 region has the DNA TGTGCCAGCAGCCAAGTCCGGGGCGGGGCCTACGAGCAGTACTTC.